Here is one T cell receptor beta chain with its context. Its antigen is not known. These data are taken from a study of monozygotic twins with inflammatory bowel disease. TCRdb reprocessed the 5' RACE reads and reports one entry per CDR3 protein, with no DNA. Its table lists about 330,000 distinct CDR3 sequences. Study observations and caveats: No separation of different T cell subtypes was possible. The existence of one strong signal or clonotype linked to IBD lacked support.

Source material: blood. The TCR comes from a human donor with ulcerative colitis or Crohn's disease, or a healthy co-twin of an affected twin (not recorded which).

The CDR3 region is CASSRTNIGTEAFF. The V call is TRBV12-3 or TRBV12-4, the J call TRBJ1-1. CDR3 length: 14 amino acids.